This T cell receptor (beta chain) was recovered during a study of blood T cells in healthy people across ages. With a J-beta primer mix and a sample-barcoded 5' primer, a second PCR ran 7 to 11 cycles. A single record per CDR3 protein comes from TCRdb applying MiXCR to the 5' RACE reads. Of some 700,000 distinct CDR3 sequences in the sample, 20% to 25% were seen once. The CDR3 runs 16 residues. CDR1 is PRHDT, CDR2 FYEKMQ, per germline (reference sequence). The TCR sequence derives from a man in his sixties or seventies in good health. What was sequenced was blood. The chain links TRBV13 to TRBJ2-5; D is possibly TRBD1 or TRBD2 (5 bases each). With the DNA end fitting TRBJ2-7 better, the J assignment may be wrong. The CDR3 protein is CASSQRQSLGGYEQYF. The CDR3 DNA is TGTGCCAGCAGTCAAAGACAGTCCCTCGGAGGTTACGAGCAGTACTTC.